The 18 T cell receptor beta chains below come from one sample, sequenced in a study of neoadjuvant nivolumab and ipilimumab in lung cancer. Using immunoSEQ multiplex PCR, the repertoire was profiled, and TCRdb retains in-frame clones only, with some absent. The sample consists of 30,000 or so clones, about nine tenths of them appearing once. Sequenced material: peripheral blood, taken after neoadjuvant nivolumab, alone or with ipilimumab, at or shortly before surgery. These receptors were taken from an adult with non-small cell lung cancer.

V usage is TRBV5-1 and J usage is TRBJ2-3; D possibly corresponds to TRBD2 (5 bases). The CDR3 length is 15 residues. Germline V lookup: CDR1 SGHRS, CDR2 YFSETQ. With 5 bases removed from V and 1 base from J, the gap between germline ends came to 14 bases. The CDR3 spells CASSRRETGTDTQYF. CDR3 bases: TGCGCCAGCAGTCGCCGGGAAACCGGCACAGATACGCAGTATTTT.

The chain couples TRBV5-1 to TRBJ1-1; a possible D gene is TRBD1 (6 bases). Per the germline V gene, CDR1 is SGHRS and CDR2 is YFSETQ. The CDR3 has 14 amino acids. V shed 5 bases and J shed 0 bases, with 11 bases lying between them. CDR3 nucleotides: TGCGCCAGCAGGGCAGGGGCTTTGAACACTGAAGCTTTCTTT. It is translated as CASRAGALNTEAFF.

V is TRBV5-1 and J is TRBJ2-2, with 7 nucleotides matching TRBD1. This CDR3 spans 16 amino acids. Unmatched junction bases numbered 2, after V lost 0 bases and J lost 0 bases. Germline V CDR1 and CDR2: SGHRS, YFSETQ. The CDR3 nucleotides read TGCGCCAGCAGCTTGGACAGGGGCGCGAACACCGGGGAGCTGTTTTTT. Protein product: CASSLDRGANTGELFF. The full variable domain, its missing parts supplied by reference TRBV5-1 and TRBJ2-2, is KAGVTQTPRYLIKTRGQQVTLSCSPISGHRSVSWYQQTPGQGLQFLFEYFSETQRNKGNFPGRFSGRQFSNSRSEMNVSTLELGDSALYLCASSLDRGANTGELFFGEGSRLTVL.

The gene calls are TRBV29-1 and TRBJ1-2; D unclear. Germline-derived CDR1 and CDR2 are SQVTM and ANQGSEA. Trimming pared 3 bases from V and 2 bases from J, leaving 13 bases between. CDR3 length: 14 amino acids. In DNA form, the CDR3 reads TGCAGCGTTGAGGTCCGGGAGGAAAACTATGGCTACACCTTC. Translation: CSVEVREENYGYTF.

The rearrangement uses TRBV2 and TRBJ2-7; 11 bases fit TRBD1. Germline V lookup: CDR1 SNHLY, CDR2 FYNNEI. The CDR3 extends over 15 amino acids. Trimming cost V 5 bases and J 3 bases; bases outside gene matches: 6. The CDR3: CASSNGQGAVYEQYF. In nucleotides, the CDR3 is TGTGCCAGCAGTAACGGACAGGGGGCGGTCTACGAGCAGTACTTC.

This clone was seen a few times. In nucleotides, the CDR3 is TGCGCCAGCAGGTCGCAGGGGGCGGCTGAAGCTTTCTTT. It yields the protein CASRSQGAAEAFF. The J gene is TRBJ1-1, the V gene TRBV4-1, with 8 bases that match TRBD1. This CDR3 contains 13 residues. The germline V gene encodes CDR1 MGHRA and CDR2 YSYEKL. J lost 6 bases, V lost 6 bases, and 6 bases had no gene match.

The V gene is TRBV5-1, the J gene TRBJ2-3; D unclear. The CDR3 is 11 amino acids. The ends were cut back, 0 bases at V and 6 bases at J, with 2 bases in the middle. In germline, CDR1 is SGHRS, CDR2 YFSETQ. For the CDR3, the DNA is TGCGCCAGCAGCTTGGGGGATACGCAGTATTTT. It specifies CASSLGDTQYF.

V usage is TRBV6-4 and J usage is TRBJ2-3; TRBD1 matches 9 bases. The CDR3 consists of 15 residues. CDR1 MRHNA and CDR2 SNTAGT come from the germline V gene. The V segment lost 5 bases and the J segment 3 bases; nucleotides outside the gene matches: 6. CDR3 bases: TGTGCCAGCAGTCGGACAGGGGAGATGACAGATACGCAGTATTTT. Its translation: CASSRTGEMTDTQYF.

V and J are TRBV10-3 and TRBJ1-5; unclear D gene. Trimming took off 2 bases at V and 5 bases at J, with 7 bases between the two ends. The CDR3 runs to 13 residues. CDR1 and CDR2 (germline): ENHRY, SYGVKD. The CDR3 reads CAISERIDQPQHF. The CDR3 nucleotides read TGTGCCATCAGTGAGAGGATTGATCAGCCCCAGCATTTT.

This clone was counted between two and nine times. This chain links TRBV7-2 with TRBJ1-1, with 11 nucleotides matching TRBD1. CDR1 is SGHTA, CDR2 FQGNSA, per germline. V dropped 1 base and J dropped 0; count of bases not matched to a gene: 7. CDR3 size: 18 residues. In nucleotides, the CDR3 is TGTGCCAGCAGCTTAGTGAGGACAGGGGGCCTTTTGAACACTGAAGCTTTCTTT. Translation: CASSLVRTGGLLNTEAFF.

The chain links TRBV15 to TRBJ2-1; tentatively, D is TRBD2 (5 bases). Germline V gene data show CDR1 as LNHNV and CDR2 as YYDKDF (reference sequence). Between the trimmed V and J ends, which lost 0 bases and 8 bases, there was a span of 11 bases. The CDR3 consists of 14 residues. The CDR3 DNA reads TGTGCCACCAGCAGAGATGCCGGGAACTATGAGCAGTTCTTC. It is translated as CATSRDAGNYEQFF.

The V and J genes are TRBV7-9 and TRBJ2-7; weak D call: TRBD1 (5 bases). Germline V gene data show CDR1 as SEHNR and CDR2 as FQNEAQ (reference sequence). With 5 bases removed from V and 2 bases from J, the gap between germline ends came to 13 bases. The CDR3 covers 14 residues. The CDR3 region has the DNA TGTGCCAGCAGCGACCAAGGGGTAACCTACGAGCAGTACTTC. Protein sequence: CASSDQGVTYEQYF.

The rearrangement links TRBV6-6 to TRBJ1-5; D unclear. Germline V gene sequence: CDR1 MNHNY, CDR2 SVGAGI (reference sequence). V was pared by 6 bases and J by 4 bases, with 16 bases between. This CDR3 region has 15 residues. CDR3 sequence (DNA): TGTGCCAGCAGGAAACCGGGAGATTCAAATCAGCCCCAGCATTTT. It codes for CASRKPGDSNQPQHF.

V is TRBV4-2 and J is TRBJ1-3; the match to TRBD1 covers 7 bases. The trim removed 2 bases at V and 0 bases at J, leaving 7 bases unmatched. Germline CDR1 reads LGHNA; CDR2 reads YNFKEQ. CDR3 length: 17 amino acids. CDR3 sequence (DNA): TGTGCCAGCAGCCAAATAGGACAGGTTAGCTCTGGAAACACCATATATTTT. This sequence encodes CASSQIGQVSSGNTIYF.

The chain uses TRBV5-1 and TRBJ2-7, with 9 bases identical to TRBD1. The CDR3 is 15 amino acids. Germline CDR1 SGHRS, CDR2 YFSETQ. V was clipped by 0 bases and J by 1 base; unmatched bases: 2. The CDR3 bases are TGCGCCAGCAGCTTGGCCGGGACAGGGTCCTACGAGCAGTACTTC. Encoded protein: CASSLAGTGSYEQYF.

This clone appeared a few times. The chain uses TRBV27 and TRBJ1-1; possibly TRBD1 for D (6 bases). Germline values: CDR1 MNHEY, CDR2 SMNVEV (reference sequence). The CDR3 has 12 amino acids. V was pared by 6 bases and J by 8 bases, with 13 bases between. The CDR3, as DNA: TGTGCCAGCAGCTCTGCTGGGACAGAAGCTTTCTTT. Its protein is CASSSAGTEAFF.

The chain joins TRBV10-2 to TRBJ2-4; tentative D call: TRBD1 (5 bases). This CDR3 is 17 amino acids long. Trimming took off 0 bases at V and 1 base at J, with 13 bases between the two ends. Germline CDR1 reads WSHSY; CDR2 reads SAAADI. The CDR3 reads CASSESFLGAAKNIQYF. CDR3 in DNA: TGCGCCAGCAGTGAGTCTTTCCTAGGGGCGGCCAAAAACATTCAGTACTTC.

Written as DNA, the CDR3 is TGTGCCAGCAGTTTAGGGTACGAGCAGTACTTC. Translating it yields CASSLGYEQYF. The genes are TRBV28 and TRBJ2-7; no clear D. V was trimmed by 2 bases and J by 4 bases, leaving 3 bases between them. From germline, CDR1 is MDHEN and CDR2 SYDVKM. This CDR3 has 11 residues. The full variable domain, with the rest looked up from reference TRBV28 and TRBJ2-7, is DVKVTQSSRYLVKRTGEKVFLECVQDMDHENMFWYRQDPGLGLRLIYFSYDVKMKEKGDIPEGYSVSREKKERFSLILESASTNQTSMYLCASSLGYEQYFGPGTRLTVT.